This T cell receptor beta chain originates from a study of blood T cell repertoires in COVID-19. About the research overall: Collection of acute and convalescent COVID-19 samples took place in the United States, Italy and Spain.

The method was immunoSEQ multiplex PCR; TCRdb's version includes in-frame clones alone and lacks a portion of them. The table includes approximately 150,000 clones, more than 70% detected once. Sequenced: peripheral blood. This TCR came from a woman in her 70s who had recovered from COVID-19.

The CDR3 spells CASSPGGDREKLFF. The CDR3, as DNA: TGTGCCAGCAGCCCCGGGGGGGATAGGGAAAAACTGTTTTTT. The rearrangement links TRBV3-1 (or the pseudogene TRBV3-2) to TRBJ1-4, with D tentatively TRBD1 (5 bases). With 4 bases removed from V and 8 bases from J, the gap between germline ends came to 14 bases. The CDR3 loop spans 14 amino acids. Germline-derived CDR1 and CDR2 are LGHDT and YNNKEL (reference sequence).